A single sample gave rise to the 4 T cell receptor beta chains below, sequenced in a study of metastatic and nonmetastatic thyroid tumors. Each patient came to thyroid surgery without any prior treatment (of any kind). TCRdb reprocessed the PCR reads using MiXCR. The sample includes some 45,000 clones, roughly 15% of them seen just once. Source material: blood. These receptors were obtained from a female donor with papillary thyroid cancer or a benign thyroid nodule (not recorded which). Some clones in this sample may be carry-over from other donors' samples.

This clone has more than one count but fewer than ten. This sequence joins TRBV14 and TRBJ2-5; no firm D call. The CDR3 runs 12 residues. V shed 5 bases and J shed 5 bases, with 9 bases lying between them. Germline CDR1 is SGHDN and CDR2 is FVKESK. Written as DNA, the CDR3 is TGTGCCAGCAGCTTCCTAGGTGAGACCCAGTACTTC. Translated, it gives CASSFLGETQYF.

The table lists this clone with a few counts. V usage is TRBV28 and J usage is TRBJ1-2; D is ambiguous. V lost 11 bases and J 7 bases, leaving 17 bases between the germline ends. This CDR3 contains 12 residues. CDR1 and CDR2 (germline): MDHEN, SYDVKM. The CDR3 here is CASRNGGGGYTF. The CDR3 nucleotides are TGTGCCTCCCGGAATGGAGGAGGTGGCTACACCTTC.

There are many counts of this clone. A read error may be the cause here, since a much bigger clone is one base away. This chain uses TRBV10-2 with TRBJ1-2; D is ambiguous. The CDR3 sequence is 14 residues long. Per germline, CDR1 WSHSY and CDR2 SAAADI. CDR3 coding DNA: TGCGCCAGCAGTTCCTCGAGGGCGTACTATGGCCACACCTTC. The encoded protein is CASSSSRAYYGHTF.

In this sample, this clone turned up a few times. For the CDR3, the DNA is TGTGCCAGCACTACGAACAGGTTGAACACTGAAGCTTTCTTT. Translation: CASTTNRLNTEAFF. The genes are TRBV27 and TRBJ1-1; possible D gene TRBD1, 5 bases. V was clipped by 7 bases and J by 0 bases, with 12 bases between them. The germline V gene has CDR1 MNHEY and CDR2 SMNVEV (reference sequence). This CDR3 spans 14 amino acids.